These 9 T cell receptor beta chains were all obtained from the same sample, sequenced in a study of blood T cell repertoires in COVID-19 (dated by TCRdb to 2018 to 2021). The library was made by the immunoSEQ multiplex PCR assay. As stored in TCRdb, this immuneACCESS dataset retains in-frame rearrangements with V and J assigned. A fraction of the clones does not appear; measured against another copy, unresolved V genes explain less than half of the discrepancy, and the remainder lacks a known reason. The sample includes about 140,000 clones, with about 79% observed a single time. The ten largest make up about 2.9% of the sample. What was sequenced was PBMCs or T cells enriched from blood (not recorded which). These receptors were collected from a woman in her forties or fifties who had recovered from COVID-19.

CDR3 region: CAIGRGNYSNQPQHF. The CDR3 DNA reads as TGTGCCATTGGACGGGGGAACTATAGCAATCAGCCCCAGCATTTT. The rearrangement joins TRBV10-3 to TRBJ1-5; D may be TRBD1 (5 bases). V was cut by 9 bases and J by 0 bases, with 15 bases left in between. The length of the CDR3 is 15 residues. The germline V gene has CDR1 ENHRY and CDR2 SYGVKD.

V is TRBV28 and J is TRBJ2-5, with D unresolved. Germline V gene lookup returns CDR1 MDHEN and CDR2 SYDVKM. The CDR3 loop spans 14 amino acids. V was clipped by 2 bases and J by 5 bases, with 12 bases between them. CDR3 bases: TGTGCCAGCAGTTTAAGTCCCGGGTTGGAGACCCAGTACTTC. This encodes CASSLSPGLETQYF.

This rearrangement joins TRBV2 to TRBJ1-4; 8 bases are a match to TRBD1. The germline CDR1 and CDR2 sequences are SNHLY and FYNNEI. This CDR3 spans 14 amino acids. V shed 7 bases and J 7 bases; nucleotides not matched to a gene: 8. DNA for the CDR3: TGTGCCAGCAATCCAGGGGGCGGAATTGAAAAACTGTTTTTT. The encoded protein is CASNPGGGIEKLFF.

V usage is TRBV7-9 and J usage is TRBJ2-2; possibly TRBD2 for D (7 bases). The V and J ends lost 8 bases and 0 bases respectively, with 13 bases between them. From germline, CDR1 is SEHNR and CDR2 FQNEAQ (reference sequence). This CDR3 has 15 residues. The CDR3 reads CASLRGGSNTGELFF. CDR3 coding DNA: TGTGCCAGCCTTAGGGGGGGCTCGAACACCGGGGAGCTGTTTTTT.

The gene calls are TRBV11-2 and TRBJ1-2; 10 bases fit TRBD1. Germline lookup yields CDR1 SGHAT and CDR2 FQNNGV. This CDR3 contains 13 residues. Germline trimming cut 5 bases from V and 4 bases from J; bases unmatched to any gene: 1. The CDR3 spells CASSRDRGYGYTF. In DNA, the CDR3 is TGTGCCAGCAGCCGGGACAGGGGCTATGGCTACACCTTC.

The chain has TRBV7-9 and TRBJ1-1; 8 bases fit TRBD1. This CDR3 region has 15 residues. J was trimmed by 2 bases and V by 5 bases; bases with no gene match: 7. Germline V CDR1 and CDR2: SEHNR, FQNEAQ (reference sequence). This chain's CDR3 is CASSKTGEPNTEAFF. The CDR3 DNA reads as TGTGCCAGCAGCAAGACAGGGGAACCAAACACTGAAGCTTTCTTT.

In its sample, this clone was seen a few times. The chain carries TRBV9 and TRBJ1-2; D perhaps matches TRBD1 (5 bases). V dropped 2 bases and J dropped 4 bases, with 12 bases sitting between them. Germline loops: CDR1 SGDLS, CDR2 YYNGEE. The CDR3 is 14 residues long. CDR3 sequence (DNA): TGTGCCAGCAGCGTCGCCGGGGGGGGCTATGGCTACACCTTC. Translating gives CASSVAGGGYGYTF. The full variable domain, completed using reference TRBV9 and TRBJ1-2, is DSGVTQTPKHLITATGQRVTLRCSPRSGDLSVYWYQQSLDQGLQFLIQYYNGEERAKGNILERFSAQQFPDLHSELNLSSLELGDSALYFCASSVAGGGYGYTFGSGTRLTVV.

J is TRBJ2-1 and V is TRBV7-3; D may be TRBD2 (5 bases). This CDR3 has 14 amino acids. The V gene's germline CDR1 is SGHTA and CDR2 FQGTGA. With 5 bases removed from V and 0 bases from J, the gap between germline ends came to 8 bases. CDR3 nucleotide sequence: TGTGCCAGCAGCCCCGGGGTCTCCTACAATGAGCAGTTCTTC. The encoded protein is CASSPGVSYNEQFF.

The chain is built from TRBV10-3 and TRBJ2-7, with 9 positions matching TRBD1. The CDR3 consists of 14 residues. The V segment lost 9 bases and the J segment 0 bases; nucleotides outside the gene matches: 6. Germline values: CDR1 ENHRY, CDR2 SYGVKD. The CDR3 coding sequence is TGTGCCATTGCCGGGACAGGGAGCTCCTACGAGCAGTACTTC. It is translated as CAIAGTGSSYEQYF.